Given below is one TCR beta chain in context. What it recognizes is unknown. V lost 3 bases, J lost 6 bases, and 1 base stayed unmatched. Per the germline V gene, CDR1 is KGHSH and CDR2 is LQKENI. This CDR3 comprises 12 residues. A sample-barcoded 5' primer and a J-beta primer mix were used in a second PCR of roughly 7 to 11 cycles. Each cDNA molecule was tagged by a template-switch adaptor with 12 random nucleotides. TCRdb itself ran the 5' RACE reads through MiXCR, one entry per CDR3 protein. The sample yields around 2 million distinct CDR3 sequences, 30% to 40% seen once. This sample was taken from a study of blood T cells in healthy people across ages. Findings and limits, study-wide: Diversity estimates from one million T cells were considered underestimates.

Sequencing input: blood. The source is a human donor in good health. The V call is TRBV18, the J call TRBJ1-2; 7 bases match TRBD1. The DNA for the CDR3 is TGTGCCAGCTCACCGGGACAGCATGGCTACACCTTC. Translation: CASSPGQHGYTF.